This T cell receptor (beta chain) originates from a study of T-cell reconstitution after alpha-beta-depleted transplantation in children. V lost 3 bases and J lost 4; bases outside the gene matches: 6. Germline CDR1 and CDR2: SGHVS and FNYEAQ. The CDR3 extends over 14 amino acids. Unique molecular identifiers tagged the TCRbeta library. TCRdb redid the calling of the PCR reads with MiXCR, one entry per CDR3 protein. Here the sample spans some 500,000 distinct CDR3 sequences, 32% being singletons. This clonotype was picked up one time. This sequence originates from a human donor who donated a stem cell graft to a child with aplastic anemia. The starting material was PBMCs from the stem cell graft donor, obtained from the stem cell graft. V usage is TRBV7-6 and J usage is TRBJ2-7, with 7 bases lining up with TRBD2. The CDR3: CASSLAGAEYEQYF. CDR3 DNA: TGTGCCAGCAGCTTGGCGGGAGCTGAGTACGAGCAGTACTTC.